The rows below give T cell receptor beta chains drawn from one sample of a study of cytomegalovirus exposure and HLA in healthy donors. Sequenced by immunoSEQ multiplex PCR; TCRdb stores in-frame clones only, minus some. The sample carries tens of thousands of clones, roughly two thirds recorded once. Sample: PBMCs. These receptors were collected from a woman between 25 and 40 years old in good health and CMV-seronegative. Both conserved end residues are part of each CDR3. A D gene is named only where the DNA matches it firmly. Clone size, where shown, is once, few, many, or a class for clones that have expanded.

TGTGCCAGCAGCTTAAGTGGAGGGGGCCAGCCCCAGCATTTT,CASSLSGGGQPQHF,TRBJ1-5,NA,TRBD1,TRBV7-9
TGTGCCTGGGCGACAGACTCCTACGAGCAGTACTTC,CAWATDSYEQYF,TRBJ2-7,NA,NA,TRBV30
TGTGCCTGGGGAGGCCACGGGGAAGCTTTCTTT,CAWGGHGEAFF,TRBJ1-1,NA,NA,TRBV30
TGTGCCAGCAGCCTAAGAAGGCCCAGGGGGAGCCAAGAGACCCAGTACTTC,CASSLRRPRGSQETQYF,TRBJ2-5,NA,TRBD1,TRBV14
TGTGCCAGCAGCTTAAGTGTGGGACTAGGGTCAACCGGGGAGCTGTTTTTT,CASSLSVGLGSTGELFF,TRBJ2-2,few,TRBD2,TRBV7-7
TGTGCCAGCAGTTACCTCAGGGGGTGGAACACTGAAGCTTTCTTT,CASSYLRGWNTEAFF,TRBJ1-1,once,TRBD1,TRBV6-5
TGTGCCAGCAATGAACGAGGGGGCGATCAGCCCCAGCATTTT,CASNERGGDQPQHF,TRBJ1-5,NA,TRBD1,TRBV28
TGTGCCAGCAGCCAGGATGGACTAGCGCGAAAATGGGACAATGAGCAGTTCTTC,CASSQDGLARKWDNEQFF,TRBJ2-1,NA,TRBD2,TRBV14
TGTGCCAGCAGGGGACTAGCGGGGGGGGACCGACAGTTCTTC,CASRGLAGGDRQFF,TRBJ2-1,few,TRBD2,TRBV4-2
TGCAGCTTCCGGGACAGGGGAGGAAATGAGCAGTTCTTC,CSFRDRGGNEQFF,TRBJ2-1,few,TRBD1,TRBV29-1
TGCGCCAGCAGTGAGTCTTCGCTAGCCCCGACCCAGTACTTC,CASSESSLAPTQYF,TRBJ2-5,NA,NA,TRBV10-2
TGTGCCTGGAGTGTCTACGGGAACGAGCAGTACTTC,CAWSVYGNEQYF,TRBJ2-7,few,NA,TRBV30
TGCGCCAGCAGCGCGAGGGGACTAGCGAAGTCCTACGAGCAGTACTTC,CASSARGLAKSYEQYF,TRBJ2-7,NA,TRBD2,TRBV5-1
TGTGCCAGCAGCTTCGGGGGATCCTACGAGCAGTACTTC,CASSFGGSYEQYF,TRBJ2-7,NA,NA,TRBV11-3
TGTGCCAGCACCATCACAGATACGCAGTATTTT,CASTITDTQYF,TRBJ2-3,NA,NA,TRBV6-6
TGTGCCATCAGAACGGGACAGCAAGAGACCCAGTACTTC,CAIRTGQQETQYF,TRBJ2-5,NA,TRBD1,TRBV10-3
TGTGCCAGCAGTGAGCGGGATAGGGCCTACGAGCAGTACTTC,CASSERDRAYEQYF,TRBJ2-7,NA,NA,TRBV2
TGTGCCAGCAGCAAAGGGACAGAGGGAGCTTTCTTT,CASSKGTEGAFF,TRBJ1-1,NA,NA,TRBV21-1
TGCGCCAGCAGCCAAGATATCCAGGGGGCCTACGAGCAGTACTTC,CASSQDIQGAYEQYF,TRBJ2-7,few,TRBD1,TRBV4-3
TGCGCCAGCAGCCCAGCCCCCCCAGGCCCCCTCGCTGGCTACACCTTC,CASSPAPPGPLAGYTF,TRBJ1-2,NA,NA,TRBV5-1